This T cell receptor (beta chain) originates from a study of cytomegalovirus exposure and HLA in healthy donors. The PCR contained 60 Vbeta and 13 Jbeta primers. TCRdb keeps only in-frame clones here, not all; method: immunoSEQ multiplex PCR. The sample shows about 110,000 clones, around three quarters of them seen only once. Study-level points and caveats: A few CMV-associated chains were confirmed in vitro to be specific for CMV antigens. It was reportedly the case that the classifier diagnosed cytomegalovirus status with high specificity and sensitivity. Association of 16,951 TCR beta sequences with HLA alleles was found at 0.05 false discovery rate in a later analysis. In presence/absence analyses, roughly uniform sequencing depth across donors was assumed.

Comments on this clone: Antigen: not known.

The CDR3 runs 15 residues. In germline, CDR1 is SGHTA, CDR2 FQGNSA. Trimming shortened V by 7 bases and J by 4 bases, and 17 bases separated the two germline ends. This clonotype was obtained from a woman aged 30 to 39 in good health and CMV-seronegative. The material sequenced was PBMCs. The chain links TRBV7-2 to TRBJ1-5, with D possibly TRBD1 on 5 matching bases. CDR3 sequence reads: CASTQNVGENQPQHF. In DNA form, the CDR3 reads TGTGCCAGCACCCAAAATGTAGGGGAAAATCAGCCCCAGCATTTT.